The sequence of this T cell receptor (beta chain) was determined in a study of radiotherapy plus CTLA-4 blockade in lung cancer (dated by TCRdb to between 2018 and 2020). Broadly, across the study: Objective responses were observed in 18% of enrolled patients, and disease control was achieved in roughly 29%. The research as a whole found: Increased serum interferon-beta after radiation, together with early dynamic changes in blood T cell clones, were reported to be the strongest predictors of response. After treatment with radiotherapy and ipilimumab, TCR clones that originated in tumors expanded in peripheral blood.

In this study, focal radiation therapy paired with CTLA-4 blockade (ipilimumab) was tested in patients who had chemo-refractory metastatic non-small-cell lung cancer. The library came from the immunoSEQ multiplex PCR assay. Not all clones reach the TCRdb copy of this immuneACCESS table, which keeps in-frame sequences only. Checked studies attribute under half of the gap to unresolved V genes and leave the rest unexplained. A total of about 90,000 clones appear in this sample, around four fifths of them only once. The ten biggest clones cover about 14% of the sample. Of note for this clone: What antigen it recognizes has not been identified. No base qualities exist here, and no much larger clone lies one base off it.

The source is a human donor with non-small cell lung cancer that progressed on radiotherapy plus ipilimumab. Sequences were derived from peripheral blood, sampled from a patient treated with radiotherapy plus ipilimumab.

The CDR3 here reads CASSWRGLAGINEQFF. The sequenced DNA is TGTGCCAGCAGCTGGCGGGGACTAGCGGGTATCAATGAGCAGTTCTTC. The sequence is built from TRBV11-3 and TRBJ2-1; 12 bases in the middle match TRBD2. Trimmed from V: 4 bases; trimmed from J: 6 bases; junction bases lacking a gene match: 7. CDR1 and CDR2, looked up from the germline V gene, are SGHNT and YENEEA. Spanning cysteine to phenylalanine, the CDR3 consists of 16 amino acids. Here the CDR3 DNA is all that survives: 48 bases in frame from base 1.